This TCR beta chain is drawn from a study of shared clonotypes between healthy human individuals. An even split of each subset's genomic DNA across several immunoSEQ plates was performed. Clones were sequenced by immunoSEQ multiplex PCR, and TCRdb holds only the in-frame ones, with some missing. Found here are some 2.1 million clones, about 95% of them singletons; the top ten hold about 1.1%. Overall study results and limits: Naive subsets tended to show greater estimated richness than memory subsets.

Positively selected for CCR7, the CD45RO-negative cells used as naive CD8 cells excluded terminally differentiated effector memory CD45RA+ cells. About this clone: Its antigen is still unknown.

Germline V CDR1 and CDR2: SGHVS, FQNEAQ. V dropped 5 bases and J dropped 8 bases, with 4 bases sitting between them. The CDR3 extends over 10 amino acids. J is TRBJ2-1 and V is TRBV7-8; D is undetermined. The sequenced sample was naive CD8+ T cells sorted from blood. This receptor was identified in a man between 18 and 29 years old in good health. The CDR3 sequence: CASSEDEQFF. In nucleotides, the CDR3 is TGTGCCAGCAGCGAAGATGAGCAGTTCTTC.